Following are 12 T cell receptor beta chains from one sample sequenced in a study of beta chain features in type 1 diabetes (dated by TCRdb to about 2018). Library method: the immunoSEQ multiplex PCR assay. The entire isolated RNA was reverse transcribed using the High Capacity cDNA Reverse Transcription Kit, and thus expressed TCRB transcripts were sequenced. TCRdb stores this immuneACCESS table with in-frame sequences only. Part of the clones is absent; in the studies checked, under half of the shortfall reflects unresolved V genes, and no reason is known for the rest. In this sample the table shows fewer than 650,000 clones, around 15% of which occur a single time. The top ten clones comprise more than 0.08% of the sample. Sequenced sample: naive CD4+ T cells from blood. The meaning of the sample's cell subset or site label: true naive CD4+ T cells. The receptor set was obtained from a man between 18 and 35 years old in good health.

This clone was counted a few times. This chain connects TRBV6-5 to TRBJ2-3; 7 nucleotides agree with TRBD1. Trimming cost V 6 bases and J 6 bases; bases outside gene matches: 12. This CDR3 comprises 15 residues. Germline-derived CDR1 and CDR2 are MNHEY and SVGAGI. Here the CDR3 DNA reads TGTGCCAGCAGCCGAAGGACAGGACTTAGGGATACGCAGTATTTT. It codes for CASSRRTGLRDTQYF.

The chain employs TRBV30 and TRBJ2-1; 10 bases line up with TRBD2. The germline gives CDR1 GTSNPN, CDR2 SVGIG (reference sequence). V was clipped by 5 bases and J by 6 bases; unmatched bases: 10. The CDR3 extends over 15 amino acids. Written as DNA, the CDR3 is TGTGCCTGGTGCCCGGCTAGCGGGAGTTTCAATGAGCAGTTCTTC. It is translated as CAWCPASGSFNEQFF.

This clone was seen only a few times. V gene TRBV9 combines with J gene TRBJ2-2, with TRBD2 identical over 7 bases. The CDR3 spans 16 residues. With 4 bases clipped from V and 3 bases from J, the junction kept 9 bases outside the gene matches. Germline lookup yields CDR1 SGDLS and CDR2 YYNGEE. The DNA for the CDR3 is TGTGCCAGCAGCCGGGGGGTCACGGTGGACACCGGGGAGCTGTTTTTT. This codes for CASSRGVTVDTGELFF.

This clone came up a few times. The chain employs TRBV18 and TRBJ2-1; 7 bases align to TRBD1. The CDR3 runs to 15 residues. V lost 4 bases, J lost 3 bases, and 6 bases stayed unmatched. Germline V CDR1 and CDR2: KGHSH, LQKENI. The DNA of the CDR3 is TGTGCCAGCTCACTCCGGGACAGCCGCTACAATGAGCAGTTCTTC. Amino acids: CASSLRDSRYNEQFF.

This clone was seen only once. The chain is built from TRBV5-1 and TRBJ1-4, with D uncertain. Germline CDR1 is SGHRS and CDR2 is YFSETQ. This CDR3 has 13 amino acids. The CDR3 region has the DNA TGCGCTTCATCTGGATTGGGTAATGAAAAACTGTTTTTT. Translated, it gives CASSGLGNEKLFF. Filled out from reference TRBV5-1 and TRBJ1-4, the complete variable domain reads KAGVTQTPRYLIKTRGQQVTLSCSPISGHRSVSWYQQTPGQGLQFLFEYFSETQRNKGNFPGRFSGRQFSNSRSEMNVSTLELGDSALYLCASSGLGNEKLFFGSGTQLSVL.

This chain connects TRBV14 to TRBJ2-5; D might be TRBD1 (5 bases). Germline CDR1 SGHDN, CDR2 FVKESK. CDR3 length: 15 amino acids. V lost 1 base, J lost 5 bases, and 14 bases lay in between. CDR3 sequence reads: CASSQGIRQFETQYF. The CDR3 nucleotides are TGTGCCAGCAGCCAAGGAATACGACAGTTCGAGACCCAGTACTTC.

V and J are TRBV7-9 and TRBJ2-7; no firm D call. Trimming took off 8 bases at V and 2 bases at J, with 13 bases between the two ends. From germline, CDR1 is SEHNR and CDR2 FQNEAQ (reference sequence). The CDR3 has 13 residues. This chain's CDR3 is CASGTVLTYEQYF. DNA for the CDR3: TGTGCCAGCGGAACAGTGCTTACCTACGAGCAGTACTTC.

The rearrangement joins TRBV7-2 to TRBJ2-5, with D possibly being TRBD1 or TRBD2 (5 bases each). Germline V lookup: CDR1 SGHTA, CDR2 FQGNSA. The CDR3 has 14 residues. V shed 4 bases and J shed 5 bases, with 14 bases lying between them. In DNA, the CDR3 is TGTGCCAGCAGCTCTGGGACCTCGGGGGAGACCCAGTACTTC. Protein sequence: CASSSGTSGETQYF. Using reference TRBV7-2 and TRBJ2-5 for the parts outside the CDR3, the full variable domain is GAGVSQSPSNKVTEKGKDVELRCDPISGHTALYWYRQSLGQGLEFLIYFQGNSAPDKSGLPSDRFSAERTGGSVSTLTIQRTQQEDSAVYLCASSSGTSGETQYFGPGTRLLVL.

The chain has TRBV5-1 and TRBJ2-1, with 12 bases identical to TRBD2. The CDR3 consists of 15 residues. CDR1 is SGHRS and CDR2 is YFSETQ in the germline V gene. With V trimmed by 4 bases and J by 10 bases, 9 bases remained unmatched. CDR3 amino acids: CASSPQLAGGSEQFF. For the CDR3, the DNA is TGCGCCAGCAGCCCGCAACTAGCGGGGGGTTCGGAGCAGTTCTTC.

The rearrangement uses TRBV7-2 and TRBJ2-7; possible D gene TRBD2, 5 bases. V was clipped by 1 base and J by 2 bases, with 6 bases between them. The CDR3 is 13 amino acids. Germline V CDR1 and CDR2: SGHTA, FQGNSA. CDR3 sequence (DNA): TGTGCCAGCAGCTTAGTGCGGGCCTACGAGCAGTACTTC. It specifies CASSLVRAYEQYF. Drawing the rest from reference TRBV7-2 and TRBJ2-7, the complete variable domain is GAGVSQSPSNKVTEKGKDVELRCDPISGHTALYWYRQSLGQGLEFLIYFQGNSAPDKSGLPSDRFSAERTGGSVSTLTIQRTQQEDSAVYLCASSLVRAYEQYFGPGTRLTVT.

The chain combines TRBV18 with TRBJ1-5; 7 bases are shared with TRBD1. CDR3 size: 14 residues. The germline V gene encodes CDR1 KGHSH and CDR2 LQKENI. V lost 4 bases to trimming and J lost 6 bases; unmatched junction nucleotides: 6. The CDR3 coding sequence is TGTGCCAGCTCACTGACAGGGCTTTTTCAGCCCCAGCATTTT. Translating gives CASSLTGLFQPQHF.

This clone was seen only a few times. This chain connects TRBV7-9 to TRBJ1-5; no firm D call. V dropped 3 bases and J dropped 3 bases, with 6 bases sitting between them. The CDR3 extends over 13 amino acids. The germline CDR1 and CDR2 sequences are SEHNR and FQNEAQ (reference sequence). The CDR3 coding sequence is TGTGCCAGCAGCTTCGGAGACAATCAGCCCCAGCATTTT. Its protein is CASSFGDNQPQHF.